These 16 T cell receptor beta chains were all obtained from the same sample, sequenced in a study of metastatic and nonmetastatic thyroid tumors. Thyroid surgery took place with no prior treatment in any patient. TCRdb reassembled clones from the PCR reads with MiXCR. The sample carries about 16,000 clones, roughly 31% recorded once. Sequencing was done on a sample of blood. These receptors all stem from a female donor with papillary thyroid cancer or a benign thyroid nodule (not recorded which). Some clones in this sample may be carry-over from other donors' samples.

This clone was detected ten times or more. The J gene is TRBJ2-7, the V gene TRBV4-2, with 13 bases matching TRBD2. The CDR3 is 15 amino acids. The junction had 0 bases not matched to a gene; V was cut back by 2 bases and J by 2 bases. The germline V gene has CDR1 LGHNA and CDR2 YNFKEQ. In DNA form, the CDR3 reads TGTGCCAGCAGCCAAACTAGCGGGGGGGCCTACGAGCAGTACTTC. Translating it yields CASSQTSGGAYEQYF.

This clone turned up a few times. This sequence joins TRBV6-1 and TRBJ2-3; D ambiguous. The V end lost 2 bases, the J end lost 5 bases, and 8 bases lay between the germline ends. Germline V gene sequence: CDR1 MNHNS, CDR2 SASEGT. The CDR3 has 13 amino acids. The DNA of the CDR3 is TGTGCCAGCAGTGAATGGCAGGTAGATACGCAGTATTTT. This sequence encodes CASSEWQVDTQYF.

In this sample, this clone is medium-sized (0.01 to 0.1%). The chain recombines TRBV6-1 with TRBJ1-5; tentatively, D is TRBD1 (5 bases). The V end was cut by 6 bases, the J end by 0 bases, with 15 bases between. This CDR3 has 16 amino acids. In germline, CDR1 is MNHNS, CDR2 SASEGT. The CDR3 loop is CASRGAGTNSNQPQHF. CDR3 DNA: TGTGCCAGCAGGGGAGCCGGGACGAATAGCAATCAGCCCCAGCATTTT.

The chain carries TRBV5-1 and TRBJ1-3; 8 positions match TRBD1. The CDR3 consists of 15 residues. J was trimmed by 1 base and V by 0 bases; bases with no gene match: 0. Germline-derived CDR1 and CDR2 are SGHRS and YFSETQ. The CDR3 coding sequence is TGCGCCAGCAGCTTGGACAGGGGGTCTGGAAACACCATATATTTT. Translated, it gives CASSLDRGSGNTIYF.

Ten or more counts support this clone. The rearrangement links TRBV4-1 to TRBJ2-6, with no clear D. The CDR3 totals 15 residues. The germline V gene encodes CDR1 MGHRA and CDR2 YSYEKL. V was pared by 0 bases and J by 0 bases, with 3 bases between. CDR3 DNA sequence: TGCGCCAGCAGCCAAGATCCCTCTGGGGCCAACGTCCTGACTTTC. Protein sequence: CASSQDPSGANVLTF.

CDR3 DNA: TGTGCCTGGAGTGTAAGGGGAGGCGAAAAACTGTTTTTT. Translating gives CAWSVRGGEKLFF. This chain connects TRBV30 to TRBJ1-4, with D possibly TRBD1 on 5 matching bases. CDR3 length: 13 residues. V was pared by 0 bases and J by 8 bases, with 10 bases between. Germline CDR1 is GTSNPN and CDR2 is SVGIG (reference sequence). Together with reference TRBV30 and TRBJ1-4, the CDR3 gives the full variable domain: SQTIHQWPATLVQPVGSPLSLECTVEGTSNPNLYWYRQAAGRGLQLLFYSVGIGQISSEVPQNLSASRPQDRQFILSSKKLLLSDSGFYLCAWSVRGGEKLFFGSGTQLSVL.

This clone was seen ten or more times. CDR3 bases: TGTGCCAGCAGCGGATTTTGGACTAATGAAAAACTGTTTTTT. It is translated as CASSGFWTNEKLFF. This sequence joins TRBV2 and TRBJ1-4; D is unresolved. The germline V gene encodes CDR1 SNHLY and CDR2 FYNNEI. This CDR3 is 14 amino acids long. Trimming cost V 6 bases and J 2 bases, with 10 bases left between them.

Only a few counts were recorded for this clone. The V and J genes are TRBV19 and TRBJ2-3, with D hard to call. CDR1 is LNHDA and CDR2 is SQIVND in the germline V gene (reference sequence). Trimming removed 7 bases at V and 2 bases at J, with 16 bases between. This CDR3 region has 15 residues. The CDR3 nucleotides read TGTGCCAGTAAACAAACCTGGTGTCCCACAGATACGCAGTATTTT. Protein sequence: CASKQTWCPTDTQYF.

This clone appeared a few times. The chain links TRBV6-2 or TRBV6-3 to TRBJ2-7; 7 positions agree with TRBD1. In germline, CDR1 is MNHEY, CDR2 SVGEGT. V dropped 6 bases and J dropped 6; count of bases not matched to a gene: 5. The CDR3 extends over 12 amino acids. The CDR3 coding sequence is TGTGCCAGCAGGGAACAGGGGAGCGAGCAGTACTTC. Encoded protein: CASREQGSEQYF.

V usage is TRBV5-6 and J usage is TRBJ1-5; D unclear. This CDR3 has 15 amino acids. The V gene lost 1 base and the J gene lost 2 bases, with 10 bases spanning the gap. Germline CDR1 reads SGHDT; CDR2 reads YYEEEE. DNA for the CDR3: TGTGCCAGCAGCTTGTTGGCTAGCGGCAATCAGCCCCAGCATTTT. Translation gives CASSLLASGNQPQHF.

In its sample, this clone ranks as medium-sized. Different DNA sequences within this sample yield the same CDR3. The CDR3 sequence is CAWSEDRDYGYTF. Here the CDR3 DNA reads TGTGCCTGGAGTGAGGACAGGGACTATGGCTACACCTTC. The chain joins TRBV30 to TRBJ1-2; 8 nucleotides align to TRBD1. Germline values: CDR1 GTSNPN, CDR2 SVGIG (reference sequence). V lost 1 base and J lost 3; bases outside the gene matches: 1. CDR3 length equals 13 residues.

The genes are TRBV4-2 and TRBJ2-3; 7 nucleotides align to TRBD1. CDR3 size: 17 residues. The trim removed 4 bases at V and 4 bases at J, leaving 14 bases unmatched. Germline CDR1 is LGHNA and CDR2 is YNFKEQ. This chain's CDR3 is CASSPQTGTVDPDTQYF. CDR3 in DNA: TGTGCCAGCAGCCCCCAAACCGGGACAGTGGACCCAGATACGCAGTATTTT.

Sample share makes this clone medium-sized. The genes are TRBV27 and TRBJ1-1; D unclear. Deletions cut 6 bases from V and 1 base from J, with 9 bases between. Germline loops: CDR1 MNHEY, CDR2 SMNVEV (reference sequence). The CDR3 length is 13 residues. The CDR3 DNA reads TGTGCCAGCAGCACTTTGTCGAACACTGAAGCTTTCTTT. It codes for CASSTLSNTEAFF.

By frequency in the sample, this clone is medium-sized (0.01 to 0.1%). The chain joins TRBV2 to TRBJ1-2, with TRBD1 matching 8 bases. The CDR3 has 15 amino acids. J was trimmed by 4 bases and V by 7 bases; bases with no gene match: 11. Germline V gene data show CDR1 as SNHLY and CDR2 as FYNNEI. The CDR3: CASTLTGDSTYGYTF. DNA of the CDR3: TGTGCCAGCACCCTGACAGGGGACTCTACCTATGGCTACACCTTC.

This clone is medium-sized in the sample. The gene calls are TRBV4-2 and TRBJ2-7; 13 positions agree with TRBD2. This CDR3 has 15 amino acids. Germline CDR1 reads LGHNA; CDR2 reads YNFKEQ. V trimming: 0 bases; J trimming: 6 bases; junction bases outside the gene matches: 2. The CDR3: CASSQELAGGREQYF. CDR3 sequence (DNA): TGTGCCAGCAGCCAAGAACTAGCGGGGGGGCGCGAGCAGTACTTC.

CDR3 protein: CASKTGTLGGYTF. CDR3 sequence (DNA): TGTGCCAGCAAGACCGGGACCCTGGGTGGCTACACCTTC. The chain employs TRBV2 and TRBJ1-2; TRBD1 might be the D (5 bases). The CDR3 spans 13 residues. Per germline, CDR1 SNHLY and CDR2 FYNNEI. V was trimmed by 7 bases and J by 7 bases, leaving 16 bases between them.